This TCR beta chain was found in a study of control samples from healthy donors and cancer patients. Deletions cut 4 bases from V and 5 bases from J, with 8 bases between. The CDR3 spans 12 residues. Germline V CDR1 and CDR2: KGHSH, LQKENI. Repertoires were generated with immunoSEQ multiplex PCR, while TCRdb's copy carries only in-frame clones and drops some. Among some 140,000 clones listed, approximately 90% were seen once. This clone appeared a few times. This same CDR3 is encoded by further DNA sequences in the sample. The rearrangement links TRBV18 to TRBJ1-1; TRBD1 is a possible D gene (6 bases). The sequencing sample was made of blood. This clonotype was obtained from a young woman in good health. The CDR3 DNA reads as TGTGCCAGCTCACAGCAGGGGACTGAAGCTTTCTTT. It is translated as CASSQQGTEAFF.